The 30 T cell receptor beta chains below were found in one sample sequenced in a study of PD-1 blockade in classical Hodgkin lymphoma (dated by TCRdb to 2018 to 2020). The time point label, as the study defines it: cycle 1 day 1 (C1D1), immediately before nivolumab initiation. All trial patients had relapsed after autologous stem cell transplantation, with cohorts A, B and C differing in prior brentuximab vedotin exposure. The library came from the immunoSEQ multiplex PCR assay. TCRdb obtained this table from immuneACCESS and retained in-frame rearrangements with V and J assigned. These tables miss some clones; where compared with another copy, unresolved V genes account for less than half of the shortfall, and the remainder is unexplained. This sample has over 80,000 clones in its table, and about nine tenths of those were observed once. The top ten clones comprise roughly 3% of the sample. The sample consisted of peripheral blood mononuclear cells (PBMCs), taken at baseline. The source is a human donor with classical Hodgkin lymphoma.

The chain is built from TRBV2 and TRBJ1-5; 7 positions match TRBD1. The germline gives CDR1 SNHLY, CDR2 FYNNEI. This CDR3 region has 14 residues. V lost 8 bases, J lost 0 bases, and 4 bases stayed unmatched. This CDR3 is CASGTAYSNQPQHF. Here the CDR3 DNA reads TGTGCCAGCGGGACAGCGTATAGCAATCAGCCCCAGCATTTT.

The chain is built from TRBV7-2 and TRBJ2-2; 9 bases map to TRBD2. This CDR3 region has 18 residues. Germline trimming cut 2 bases from V and 4 bases from J; bases unmatched to any gene: 11. Germline CDR1 reads SGHTA; CDR2 reads FQGNSA. The CDR3 DNA sequence: TGTGCCAGCAGCTTAACTGGGGGGAGCGGGAGGACCACCGGGGAGCTGTTTTTT. It translates to CASSLTGGSGRTTGELFF. Full variable domain (rest looked up from reference TRBV7-2 and TRBJ2-2): GAGVSQSPSNKVTEKGKDVELRCDPISGHTALYWYRQSLGQGLEFLIYFQGNSAPDKSGLPSDRFSAERTGGSVSTLTIQRTQQEDSAVYLCASSLTGGSGRTTGELFFGEGSRLTVL.

V is TRBV10-3 and J is TRBJ1-1, with TRBD1 as a possible D gene (6 bases). Germline V gives CDR1 ENHRY, CDR2 SYGVKD. This CDR3 has 13 amino acids. Trimming cost V 6 bases and J 3 bases, with 11 bases left between them. The DNA for the CDR3 is TGTGCCATCAGCAAGGACAGTGACACTGAAGCTTTCTTT. Protein: CAISKDSDTEAFF.

The chain combines TRBV27 with TRBJ2-3; 14 bases match TRBD2. Germline CDR1 MNHEY, CDR2 SMNVEV (reference sequence). The CDR3 runs to 15 residues. The J segment lost 7 bases and the V segment lost 3 bases, leaving 3 bases of the junction unmatched. CDR3 DNA: TGTGCCAGCAGTTTGACTAGCGGGAGGGGGTATACGCAGTATTTT. Translated: CASSLTSGRGYTQYF.

This clone was recorded once. The chain employs TRBV5-6 and TRBJ2-7; D is possibly TRBD2 (5 bases). Trimming took 1 base from V and 3 from J, leaving 8 bases between them. The CDR3 has 13 amino acids. Germline lookup yields CDR1 SGHDT and CDR2 YYEEEE. The DNA of the CDR3 is TGTGCCAGCAGCTTGACGGGGTTCTACGAGCAGTACTTC. Its protein is CASSLTGFYEQYF.

This clone has only one observation. The J gene is TRBJ2-1, the V gene TRBV5-1; TRBD2 matches 10 bases. The CDR3 is 18 residues long. CDR1 and CDR2 (germline): SGHRS, YFSETQ. J lost 4 bases, V lost 4 bases, and 14 bases had no gene match. CDR3 nucleotide sequence: TGCGCCAGCAGCCCTACTGGACTAGCGGAAATTTTATACAATGAGCAGTTCTTC. It encodes CASSPTGLAEILYNEQFF. The full variable domain, rest sourced from reference TRBV5-1 and TRBJ2-1, is KAGVTQTPRYLIKTRGQQVTLSCSPISGHRSVSWYQQTPGQGLQFLFEYFSETQRNKGNFPGRFSGRQFSNSRSEMNVSTLELGDSALYLCASSPTGLAEILYNEQFFGPGTRLTVL.

This chain uses TRBV29-1 with TRBJ2-7; 7 positions match TRBD1. The CDR3 is 12 amino acids. Germline values: CDR1 SQVTM, CDR2 ANQGSEA. Germline trimming cut 6 bases from V and 2 bases from J; bases unmatched to any gene: 4. The CDR3, as DNA: TGCAGCGTCCGACAGGGAACCTACGAGCAGTACTTC. Its translation: CSVRQGTYEQYF.

The genes are TRBV28 and TRBJ2-1, with TRBD2 as a possible D gene (7 bases). Germline lookup yields CDR1 MDHEN and CDR2 SYDVKM. The CDR3 loop spans 15 amino acids. V was clipped by 3 bases and J by 8 bases, with 17 bases between them. The CDR3 nucleotides are TGTGCCAGCAGTTTGGCAGGGGAGGGCCGGGATGAGCAGTTCTTC. Residues: CASSLAGEGRDEQFF.

This clone was seen just once. The chain joins TRBV28 to TRBJ2-7; 7 nucleotides align to TRBD1. This CDR3 is 16 amino acids long. After removal of 6 bases from V and 5 bases from J, the junction contained 16 bases not matched to a gene. Germline assignment: CDR1 MDHEN and CDR2 SYDVKM. The CDR3 loop reads CASSPPLQGVGNEQYF. CDR3 bases: TGTGCCAGCAGCCCACCGTTGCAGGGGGTAGGTAACGAGCAGTACTTC.

CDR3: CASSLGLADYTGELFF. The CDR3 nucleotides are TGTGCCAGCAGCTTGGGACTAGCCGACTACACCGGGGAGCTGTTTTTT. V gene TRBV5-6 combines with J gene TRBJ2-2; TRBD2 agrees at 7 bases. This CDR3 contains 16 residues. Germline V gene data show CDR1 as SGHDT and CDR2 as YYEEEE. Losses at the gene ends were 0 bases for V and 3 bases for J; bases not matched to a gene: 5. Supplemented by reference TRBV5-6 and TRBJ2-2, the full variable domain reads DAGVTQSPTHLIKTRGQQVTLRCSPKSGHDTVSWYQQALGQGPQFIFQYYEEEERQRGNFPDRFSGHQFPNYSSELNVNALLLGDSALYLCASSLGLADYTGELFFGEGSRLTVL.

CDR3 sequence (DNA): TGTGCCAGCCTAGACAGGGGTCGGGTACCCTACGAGCAGTACTTC. Its translation is CASLDRGRVPYEQYF. This rearrangement joins TRBV6-5 to TRBJ2-7, with TRBD1 matching over 8 bases. Germline CDR1 is MNHEY and CDR2 is SVGAGI. This CDR3 is built from 15 residues. V gave up 8 bases and J gave up 2 bases; unmatched junction bases: 11.

This chain connects TRBV5-1 to TRBJ1-1; 7 nucleotides match TRBD1. The CDR3 has 16 residues. Per the germline V gene, CDR1 is SGHRS and CDR2 is YFSETQ. Losses at the gene ends were 0 bases for V and 2 bases for J; bases not matched to a gene: 7. CDR3 sequence reads: CASSLEGGRLNTEAFF. The CDR3 nucleotides are TGCGCCAGCAGCTTGGAAGGGGGCAGACTTAACACTGAAGCTTTCTTT.

This rearrangement joins TRBV19 to TRBJ1-2, with D possibly TRBD1 on 5 matching bases. From germline, CDR1 is LNHDA and CDR2 SQIVND (reference sequence). Between the trimmed V and J ends, which lost 10 bases and 4 bases, there was a span of 13 bases. The CDR3 is 12 amino acids. The CDR3 loop reads CATPGEPYGYTF. The DNA of the CDR3 is TGTGCCACCCCGGGGGAGCCCTATGGCTACACCTTC.

The rearrangement joins TRBV5-1 to TRBJ2-1; D is perhaps TRBD2 (5 bases). The CDR3 length is 13 residues. The V end lost 2 bases, the J end lost 8 bases, and 11 bases lay between the germline ends. Germline V lookup: CDR1 SGHRS, CDR2 YFSETQ. The CDR3 sequence: CASSLNAGDEQFF. CDR3 sequence (DNA): TGCGCCAGCAGCTTAAATGCGGGCGATGAGCAGTTCTTC.

The chain has TRBV7-9 and TRBJ2-1, with a possible D match to TRBD1 (6 bases). The ends were cut back, 5 bases at V and 5 bases at J, with 19 bases in the middle. The CDR3 loop spans 16 amino acids. From germline, CDR1 is SEHNR and CDR2 FQNEAQ (reference sequence). CDR3 region: CASSKLSGRGDNEQFF. The CDR3 DNA reads as TGTGCCAGCAGCAAACTATCTGGCAGGGGAGACAATGAGCAGTTCTTC.

CDR3 DNA: TGTGCCAGCAGTGAAGCGCTAACAGGGGTCGAGCAGTACTTC. Protein sequence: CASSEALTGVEQYF. The chain combines TRBV6-1 with TRBJ2-7; 7 positions match TRBD1. The germline V gene encodes CDR1 MNHNS and CDR2 SASEGT. CDR3 size: 14 residues. V dropped 0 bases and J dropped 6; count of bases not matched to a gene: 5.

The rearrangement links TRBV19 to TRBJ2-3, with 14 bases identical to TRBD2. Germline-derived CDR1 and CDR2 are LNHDA and SQIVND (reference sequence). CDR3 length: 16 residues. Trimming took 3 bases from V and 6 from J; bases not matched to a gene: 5. Here the CDR3 reads CASSIGLAGGRDTQYF. CDR3 coding DNA: TGTGCCAGTAGTATCGGACTAGCGGGAGGTCGGGATACGCAGTATTTT.

V usage is TRBV28 and J usage is TRBJ2-5, with TRBD1 matching over 9 bases. Germline lookup yields CDR1 MDHEN and CDR2 SYDVKM. V lost 5 bases, J lost 4 bases, and 2 bases stayed unmatched. The CDR3 covers 13 residues. CDR3 bases: TGTGCCAGCAGTACAGGGGGCCGAGAGACCCAGTACTTC. This translates into CASSTGGRETQYF.

The chain is built from TRBV27 and TRBJ2-7, with D perhaps assigned TRBD1 or TRBD2 (5 bases each). Trimming removed 2 bases at V and 3 bases at J, with 20 bases between. This CDR3 has 17 amino acids. The germline CDR1 and CDR2 sequences are MNHEY and SMNVEV (reference sequence). CDR3 protein: CASSLIFTGTQSYEQYF. CDR3 DNA sequence: TGTGCCAGCAGTTTAATTTTCACCGGGACCCAGAGCTACGAGCAGTACTTC.

The chain is built from TRBV29-1 and TRBJ2-5, with 7 bases aligning to TRBD1. The end of the DNA fits TRBJ2-7 better, so the J call may be wrong. The CDR3 contains 13 residues. CDR1 is SQVTM, CDR2 ANQGSEA, per germline. The CDR3 is CSVAGGESYEQYF. CDR3 nucleotides: TGCAGCGTTGCAGGGGGTGAATCCTACGAGCAGTACTTC.

The genes are TRBV28 and TRBJ1-2; the D is unclear. V lost 3 bases to trimming and J lost 2 bases, with 28 bases between them. Germline CDR1 is MDHEN and CDR2 is SYDVKM. The CDR3 runs to 20 residues. The DNA of the CDR3 is TGTGCCAGCAGTTTGGATCCCTCGGGGTCTCCGGGAGGTTCAAACTATGGCTACACCTTC. Translated, it gives CASSLDPSGSPGGSNYGYTF.

A single count supports this clone. The rearrangement links TRBV15 to TRBJ2-7; D possibly uses TRBD1 or TRBD2 (6 bases each). The germline CDR1 and CDR2 sequences are LNHNV and YYDKDF (reference sequence). The V end was cut by 1 base, the J end by 6 bases, with 13 bases between. The CDR3 spans 14 residues. The CDR3 protein is CATSRVREDSEQYF. The CDR3 DNA follows: TGTGCCACCAGCAGAGTGAGGGAGGACAGCGAGCAGTACTTC.

The rearrangement joins TRBV9 to TRBJ2-2, with D hard to call. This CDR3 is 14 amino acids long. CDR1 and CDR2 (germline): SGDLS, YYNGEE. V was pared by 0 bases and J by 7 bases, with 10 bases between. CDR3 region: CASSVGPNSGELFF. Here the CDR3 DNA reads TGTGCCAGCAGCGTAGGGCCCAATAGCGGGGAGCTGTTTTTT.

J is TRBJ2-3 and V is TRBV9; D is possibly TRBD1 (6 bases). V was shortened by 4 bases and J by 9 bases, with 15 bases between the two germline ends. CDR3 length: 13 residues. Germline V lookup: CDR1 SGDLS, CDR2 YYNGEE. CDR3 region: CASSQTVGGTQYF. In DNA, the CDR3 is TGTGCCAGCAGCCAAACGGTAGGGGGAACGCAGTATTTT.

This clone was seen only a few times. This rearrangement joins TRBV4-1 to TRBJ1-4, with TRBD1 as a possible D gene (5 bases). The CDR3 has 15 residues. Deletions cut 0 bases from V and 7 bases from J, with 12 bases between. Germline V lookup: CDR1 MGHRA, CDR2 YSYEKL. Here the CDR3 reads CASSQEAGSFEKLFF. CDR3 DNA: TGCGCCAGCAGCCAAGAGGCAGGGAGTTTTGAAAAACTGTTTTTT.

The chain combines TRBV19 with TRBJ2-4, with 7 bases matching TRBD1. V lost 9 bases and J lost 1; bases outside the gene matches: 15. The CDR3 runs to 17 residues. Germline V gene lookup returns CDR1 LNHDA and CDR2 SQIVND (reference sequence). The CDR3 DNA reads TGTGCCAGCTCGGGACAGAATCCGAGTGGGGCCAAAAACATTCAGTACTTC. Its translation is CASSGQNPSGAKNIQYF.

The V and J genes are TRBV30 and TRBJ1-6, with D perhaps TRBD1 (6 bases). V was clipped by 2 bases and J by 6 bases, with 11 bases between them. The germline V gene has CDR1 GTSNPN and CDR2 SVGIG (reference sequence). This CDR3 contains 14 residues. CDR3: CAWSRDMSNSPLHF. DNA for the CDR3: TGTGCCTGGAGTAGGGACATGAGTAATTCACCCCTCCACTTT.

This chain links TRBV10-3 with TRBJ1-1; 8 bases agree with TRBD1. Germline CDR1 and CDR2: ENHRY and SYGVKD. Germline trimming cut 10 bases from V and 4 bases from J; bases unmatched to any gene: 8. The CDR3 is made up of 13 amino acids. CDR3 residues: CATRDRRGTEAFF. The DNA of the CDR3 is TGTGCCACCCGGGACAGGCGGGGCACTGAAGCTTTCTTT.

V gene TRBV4-1 combines with J gene TRBJ2-3, with D unclear. Germline assignment: CDR1 MGHRA and CDR2 YSYEKL. The V end was cut by 6 bases, the J end by 2 bases, with 9 bases between. The CDR3 runs to 13 residues. The DNA of the CDR3 is TGCGCCAGCAGTGACCCTGCCACAGATACGCAGTATTTT. Its translation: CASSDPATDTQYF.

The rearrangement uses TRBV15 and TRBJ2-1; 7 nucleotides line up with TRBD2. This CDR3 has 15 amino acids. V was pared by 4 bases and J by 3 bases, with 6 bases of the junction left unmatched. Germline values: CDR1 LNHNV, CDR2 YYDKDF (reference sequence). The CDR3 DNA sequence: TGTGCCACCAGCAAGCGACTAGCTGACTACAATGAGCAGTTCTTC. It translates to CATSKRLADYNEQFF.